This TCR beta chain was sequenced in a study of blood T cell repertoires in COVID-19. Study-level information: T cells, B-cell-depleted T cells, or PBMCs supplied cDNA or gDNA.

The CDR3 length is 14 residues. V trimming: 4 bases; J trimming: 6 bases; junction bases outside the gene matches: 6. Germline V gives CDR1 SEHNR, CDR2 FQNEAQ (reference sequence). Methods used by the authors: For nucleated cells, counts were estimated from reference gene primer amplification. Sequencing used immunoSEQ multiplex PCR; TCRdb keeps in-frame clones, though not all of them. V, J and clone size are those of that table, while D and trimming were read from the DNA. The sample comprises over 300,000 clones, 90% of which are singletons, and 6.5% to 8% rests with the top ten. Sequenced: peripheral blood. This receptor was taken from a man between 18 and 35 years old with active or convalescent COVID-19. The V and J genes are TRBV7-9 and TRBJ2-3, with 8 bases identical to TRBD1. CDR3 DNA: TGTGCCAGCAGCTCCGGACAGGGATGGGATACGCAGTATTTT. It translates to CASSSGQGWDTQYF. The full variable domain, rest sourced from reference TRBV7-9 and TRBJ2-3, is DTGVSQNPRHKITKRGQNVTFRCDPISEHNRLYWYRQTLGQGPEFLTYFQNEAQLEKSRLLSDRFSAERPKGSFSTLEIQRTEQGDSAMYLCASSSGQGWDTQYFGPGTRLTVL.